Each of the 22 T cell receptor beta chains below was sequenced from the same sample in a study of blood T cell repertoires in COVID-19. Some clones are missing from TCRdb's copy, which holds only in-frame ones; the method was immunoSEQ multiplex PCR. The sample records about 100,000 clones, 70% to 80% being singletons. Input material: peripheral blood. The origin of the receptors is a woman in her sixties or seventies with acute or convalescent COVID-19.

This clone has just a few counts. This rearrangement joins TRBV30 to TRBJ1-1; possibly TRBD1 for D (5 bases). This CDR3 region has 14 residues. Trimming stripped 2 bases from V and 4 bases from J, with 14 bases between. Germline assignment: CDR1 GTSNPN and CDR2 SVGIG (reference sequence). CDR3 sequence (DNA): TGTGCCTGGAGTCCCCTGCGGGGGGTCACTGAAGCTTTCTTT. Amino acids: CAWSPLRGVTEAFF.

This clone occurred a few times. This chain connects TRBV5-4 to TRBJ2-3; 11 bases match TRBD2. J lost 2 bases, V lost 0 bases, and 11 bases had no gene match. From germline, CDR1 is SGHNT and CDR2 YYREEE (reference sequence). The CDR3 loop spans 19 amino acids. CDR3 protein: CASSLGLLAGGRYTDTQYF. CDR3 nucleotide sequence: TGTGCCAGCAGCTTGGGCCTGCTAGCGGGGGGAAGATACACAGATACGCAGTATTTT.

This CDR3 is CASSARGDSMNTEAFF. As DNA, the CDR3 is TGTGCCAGCAGCGCTAGAGGGGACAGTATGAACACTGAAGCTTTCTTT. V is TRBV9 and J is TRBJ1-1; 7 bases agree with TRBD1. Germline trimming cut 3 bases from V and 0 bases from J; bases unmatched to any gene: 8. Germline CDR1 is SGDLS and CDR2 is YYNGEE. This CDR3 region has 16 residues.

CDR3 residues: CASSHLGSGGSGELFF. CDR3 coding DNA: TGTGCCAGCAGCCACTTGGGTAGCGGGGGTTCCGGGGAGCTGTTTTTT. This chain uses TRBV3-1 (or the pseudogene TRBV3-2) with TRBJ2-2; 9 bases align to TRBD2. Germline values: CDR1 LGHDT, CDR2 YNNKEL (reference sequence). The ends lost 3 bases at V and 6 bases at J; junction bases unmatched: 8. This CDR3 contains 16 residues.

The chain links TRBV10-2 to TRBJ2-7, with 9 bases aligning to TRBD2. The CDR3 spans 14 residues. Germline loops: CDR1 WSHSY, CDR2 SAAADI. V dropped 7 bases and J dropped 2; count of bases not matched to a gene: 6. The CDR3 protein is CASMIAGGPYEQYV. The CDR3 region has the DNA TGCGCCAGCATGATCGCGGGGGGGCCCTACGAGCAGTACGTC.

J is TRBJ1-6 and V is TRBV7-3, with 8 bases that match TRBD1. The V gene's germline CDR1 is SGHTA and CDR2 FQGTGA. V lost 4 bases and J lost 7; bases outside the gene matches: 6. The CDR3 runs 15 residues. CDR3: CASSSRDRYNSPLHF. CDR3 sequence (DNA): TGTGCCAGCAGCTCACGGGACAGGTACAATTCACCCCTCCACTTT.

The chain has TRBV27 and TRBJ1-5; 8 positions match TRBD1. This CDR3 spans 15 amino acids. Germline-derived CDR1 and CDR2 are MNHEY and SMNVEV (reference sequence). V was pared by 1 base and J by 9 bases, with 8 bases of the junction left unmatched. The CDR3 coding sequence is TGTGCCAGCAGTTTATATGCAGGGGGCTTGGCGCCCCAGCATTTT. Protein sequence: CASSLYAGGLAPQHF.

The CDR3 is CASSFDRGGTEAFF. The CDR3 region has the DNA TGCGCCAGCAGCTTTGACAGGGGCGGCACTGAAGCTTTCTTT. The V and J genes are TRBV5-1 and TRBJ1-1, with 8 positions matching TRBD1. The germline CDR1 and CDR2 sequences are SGHRS and YFSETQ. CDR3 length equals 14 residues. V lost 2 bases, J lost 4 bases, and 4 bases stayed unmatched. Drawing the rest from reference TRBV5-1 and TRBJ1-1, the complete variable domain is KAGVTQTPRYLIKTRGQQVTLSCSPISGHRSVSWYQQTPGQGLQFLFEYFSETQRNKGNFPGRFSGRQFSNSRSEMNVSTLELGDSALYLCASSFDRGGTEAFFGQGTRLTVV.

This chain links TRBV5-4 with TRBJ2-7; 7 bases match TRBD1. The V gene end was trimmed by 4 bases and the J gene end by 3 bases; junction bases not matched to a gene: 10. The germline V gene has CDR1 SGHNT and CDR2 YYREEE (reference sequence). The CDR3 covers 15 residues. CDR3 nucleotide sequence: TGTGCCAGCAGCCCCCGGGACAGCCAATACTACGAGCAGTACTTC. Translation: CASSPRDSQYYEQYF. The complete variable domain, with remaining parts taken from reference TRBV5-4 and TRBJ2-7, reads ETGVTQSPTHLIKTRGQQVTLRCSSQSGHNTVSWYQQALGQGPQFIFQYYREEENGRGNFPPRFSGLQFPNYSSELNVNALELDDSALYLCASSPRDSQYYEQYFGPGTRLTVT.

The V call is TRBV4-2, the J call TRBJ1-2; 8 nucleotides line up with TRBD1. V was clipped by 3 bases and J by 3 bases; unmatched bases: 9. The CDR3 is 16 residues long. Germline V CDR1 and CDR2: LGHNA, YNFKEQ. The chain's CDR3 is CASSHTQGAHDYGYTF. In DNA, the CDR3 is TGTGCCAGCAGCCATACCCAGGGGGCACATGACTATGGCTACACCTTC.

This chain links TRBV19 with TRBJ2-3; tentatively, D is TRBD2 (6 bases). V shed 3 bases and J shed 4 bases, with 17 bases lying between them. The germline CDR1 and CDR2 sequences are LNHDA and SQIVND (reference sequence). The CDR3 sequence is 16 residues long. Here the CDR3 DNA reads TGTGCCAGTAGTATTCGGAGACTAGTCGGATCAGATACGCAGTATTTT. It yields the protein CASSIRRLVGSDTQYF.

The genes are TRBV29-1 and TRBJ2-2, with D possibly being TRBD2 (6 bases). The CDR3 sequence is 14 residues long. Trimming removed 4 bases from V and 5 bases from J, with 14 bases in between. Germline-derived CDR1 and CDR2 are SQVTM and ANQGSEA. This CDR3 is CSVVTIGRTGELFF. CDR3 nucleotides: TGCAGCGTTGTAACCATTGGGAGGACCGGGGAGCTGTTTTTT.

The gene calls are TRBV11-2 and TRBJ2-7, with 10 bases aligning to TRBD2. The CDR3 loop spans 14 amino acids. Germline CDR1 is SGHAT and CDR2 is FQNNGV. V was pared by 6 bases and J by 5 bases, with 7 bases of the junction left unmatched. The CDR3: CASRPGLATHEQYF. CDR3 nucleotides: TGTGCCAGCAGGCCGGGACTAGCGACCCACGAGCAGTACTTC.

The chain employs TRBV5-4 and TRBJ2-7; the match to TRBD1 covers 9 bases. Germline CDR1 and CDR2: SGHNT and YYREEE (reference sequence). V lost 4 bases, J lost 4 bases, and 3 bases stayed unmatched. This CDR3 comprises 13 residues. Here the CDR3 DNA reads TGTGCCAGCAGCACGGGACAGGGTTACGAGCAGTACGTC. This translates into CASSTGQGYEQYV.

J is TRBJ2-7 and V is TRBV7-8; TRBD2 aligns across 9 bases. V shed 0 bases and J 6 bases; nucleotides not matched to a gene: 9. CDR1 is SGHVS and CDR2 is FQNEAQ in the germline V gene. This CDR3 has 16 residues. The CDR3 loop reads CASSLANSAGGPEQYF. Written as DNA, the CDR3 is TGTGCCAGCAGCTTAGCCAATTCTGCGGGGGGGCCCGAGCAGTACTTC.

The chain joins TRBV5-1 to TRBJ2-3, with D unclear. V was pared by 0 bases and J by 2 bases, with 7 bases between. Germline V lookup: CDR1 SGHRS, CDR2 YFSETQ. CDR3 size: 14 residues. The DNA of the CDR3 is TGCGCCAGCAGCTTGGCACAAGACACAGATACGCAGTATTTT. It encodes CASSLAQDTDTQYF.

This chain joins TRBV19 and TRBJ2-2; TRBD1 matches at 9 bases. After removal of 5 bases from V and 3 bases from J, the junction contained 4 bases not matched to a gene. The germline V gene has CDR1 LNHDA and CDR2 SQIVND (reference sequence). This CDR3 spans 15 amino acids. The CDR3 is CASSSGTGYTGELFF. Written as DNA, the CDR3 is TGTGCCAGTAGTTCCGGGACAGGGTACACCGGGGAGCTGTTTTTT.

This sequence joins TRBV29-1 and TRBJ2-7; 7 nucleotides line up with TRBD1. V dropped 2 bases and J dropped 2; count of bases not matched to a gene: 9. Germline-derived CDR1 and CDR2 are SQVTM and ANQGSEA. The CDR3 extends over 15 amino acids. The CDR3 nucleotides are TGCAGCGTTGAAAAGGGGTCAGGGGGAACCTACGAGCAGTACTTC. It codes for CSVEKGSGGTYEQYF.

The chain has TRBV12-3 or TRBV12-4 and TRBJ1-5, with TRBD1 matching over 7 bases. V shed 6 bases and J 3 bases; nucleotides not matched to a gene: 2. This CDR3 region has 13 residues. CDR3 nucleotides: TGTGCCAGCAGGGGACAGAACAATCAGCCCCAGCATTTT. Its translation: CASRGQNNQPQHF.

This chain connects TRBV7-9 to TRBJ2-7; D call uncertain. V dropped 5 bases and J dropped 2 bases, with 7 bases sitting between them. Germline V gene data show CDR1 as SEHNR and CDR2 as FQNEAQ (reference sequence). CDR3 size: 12 residues. The CDR3 region is CASSQSAYEQYF. The CDR3 DNA follows: TGTGCCAGCAGCCAATCAGCCTACGAGCAGTACTTC.

The CDR3 spells CASSPRTSGGPSSYNEQFF. The CDR3 nucleotides are TGCGCCAGCAGCCCCCGAACTAGCGGGGGCCCCAGCTCCTACAATGAGCAGTTCTTC. The V gene is TRBV4-3, the J gene TRBJ2-1; 11 nucleotides match TRBD2. J was trimmed by 0 bases and V by 4 bases; bases with no gene match: 11. The length of the CDR3 is 19 residues. The germline V gene encodes CDR1 LGHNA and CDR2 YSLEER.

The chain links TRBV6-7 to TRBJ2-7; 9 bases map to TRBD1. TRBV6-7 is known as an ORF, though its function is uncertain. This CDR3 comprises 16 residues. V shed 6 bases, J shed 5 bases, and the junction held 14 bases outside the gene matches. In nucleotides, the CDR3 is TGTGCCAGCAGCAATGGGCGGACAGGGGAAGTCCACGAGCAGTACTTC. It translates to CASSNGRTGEVHEQYF.